This TCR beta chain was profiled in a study of blood T cell repertoires in COVID-19. Original data processing: Reference gene primers were amplified, and this amplification served to estimate nucleated cell counts. Generated by immunoSEQ multiplex PCR, the TCRdb table keeps only in-frame clones and is missing some. V and J calls and clone size are as listed in that table; D and trimming were resolved from the DNA. Seen here are 32,000 or so clones, about 87% observed once, and the top ten hold about 63%. Germline V gene sequence: CDR1 LGHDT, CDR2 YNNKEL (reference sequence). The CDR3 runs 17 residues. After removal of 6 bases from V and 2 bases from J, the junction contained 13 bases not matched to a gene.

The sample comprised peripheral blood. This receptor was identified in a man between 70 and 80 years old with acute or convalescent COVID-19. The rearrangement joins TRBV3-1 (or the pseudogene TRBV3-2) to TRBJ1-2; 9 positions match TRBD1. CDR3 bases: TGTGCCAGCAGTATTCCGGGACAGGGCTTGGACAACTATGGCTACACCTTC. Its translation is CASSIPGQGLDNYGYTF.